This T cell receptor (beta chain) was captured by sequencing in a study of blood T cell repertoires in COVID-19. Turning to the study itself: Acute-phase and convalescent COVID-19 samples originated in the United States, Italy and Spain. The analysed material was cDNA or gDNA that came from T cells, B-cell-depleted T cells, or PBMCs.

This clone has only a few counts. CDR1 is MNHEY, CDR2 SVGAGI, per germline. The CDR3 spans 15 residues. Trimming took 6 bases from V and 3 from J, leaving 16 bases between them. The authors' processing: Amplification with reference gene primers provided the estimates of nucleated cell counts. TCRdb's copy holds only in-frame clones and misses some; the assay was immunoSEQ multiplex PCR. D and trimming come from the DNA, and the V and J calls and clone size come from that table. The table has 120,000 or so clones, around 86% seen once. This sequence joins TRBV6-5 and TRBJ2-3, with a possible D match to TRBD1 (5 bases). Sequences were obtained from peripheral blood. The sequence derives from a man in his fifties or sixties with acute or convalescent COVID-19. The CDR3 DNA follows: TGTGCCAGCAGGGGGTGGGAACAGGAGACAGATACGCAGTATTTT. This gives the protein CASRGWEQETDTQYF.